These 9 T cell receptor beta chains originate from one sample sequenced in a study of CD8+ T cells in alopecia areata. Extracted from the samples, RNA was reverse transcribed into cDNA to serve as the sequencing template. The table came from immunoSEQ multiplex PCR; TCRdb's copy has only in-frame clones and leaves some out. The data show some 190,000 clones, about half seen once. The treatment here: oral pan-JAK inhibitor, 5-10 mg twice daily. Sequencing was performed on CD8+ T cells sorted from blood, taken at approximately week 52, from a patient treated with tofacitinib. These receptors originate from a human donor with alopecia areata.

The CDR3 loop reads CASSLWTLAGNRGTGELFF. The CDR3 nucleotides read TGTGCCAGCAGCCTGTGGACCTTGGCAGGGAATCGGGGGACCGGGGAGCTGTTTTTT. The chain carries TRBV7-9 and TRBJ2-2, with TRBD2 as a possible D gene (6 bases). Trimming removed 5 bases at V and 5 bases at J, with 27 bases between. This CDR3 region has 19 residues. From germline, CDR1 is SEHNR and CDR2 FQNEAQ (reference sequence).

For the CDR3, the DNA is TGCGCCAGCAGCTTGGAGCAGGGCCGTAACTATGGCTACACCTTC. Its translation is CASSLEQGRNYGYTF. The rearrangement links TRBV5-1 to TRBJ1-2; TRBD1 might be the D (5 bases). CDR3 length equals 15 residues. CDR1 and CDR2 (germline): SGHRS, YFSETQ. Trimming removed 0 bases at V and 1 base at J, with 10 bases between.

The chain combines TRBV23-1 with TRBJ2-2; D is perhaps TRBD2 (7 bases). TRBV23-1 counts as an open reading frame of uncertain function. This CDR3 is 12 amino acids long. V was shortened by 11 bases and J by 4 bases, with 11 bases between the two germline ends. In DNA form, the CDR3 reads TGCGCCGGGGGCGGGGGCACCGGGGAGCTGTTTTTT. This encodes CAGGGGTGELFF.

In DNA, the CDR3 is TGTGCCATCAGTGAGGCAGTAACTGGAAACACCATATATTTT. Its protein product is CAISEAVTGNTIYF. The rearrangement links TRBV10-3 to TRBJ1-3; the D is unclear. The germline gives CDR1 ENHRY, CDR2 SYGVKD. This CDR3 is 14 amino acids long. V lost 2 bases and J lost 2, with 7 bases in between.

This chain links TRBV9 with TRBJ2-1, with a weak D call TRBD2 (5 bases). The germline V and J ends were trimmed by 4 bases and 2 bases, with 16 bases remaining between them. The CDR3 has 16 amino acids. Germline CDR1 is SGDLS and CDR2 is YYNGEE. The DNA of the CDR3 is TGTGCCAGCAGCCCCCTCGTTGTGGGAGCCTACAATGAGCAGTTCTTC. Translating gives CASSPLVVGAYNEQFF.

This clone has more than one count but fewer than ten. The J gene is TRBJ1-4, the V gene TRBV5-1; 8 nucleotides agree with TRBD1. CDR1 is SGHRS, CDR2 YFSETQ, per germline. V lost 4 bases to trimming and J lost 8 bases; unmatched junction nucleotides: 10. This CDR3 has 15 residues. The CDR3 DNA reads TGCGCCAGCAGCAAATCCGGGACAGGCCGAGAAAAACTGTTTTTT. Translated, it gives CASSKSGTGREKLFF. Combining the CDR3 with reference TRBV5-1 and TRBJ1-4 gives the whole variable domain KAGVTQTPRYLIKTRGQQVTLSCSPISGHRSVSWYQQTPGQGLQFLFEYFSETQRNKGNFPGRFSGRQFSNSRSEMNVSTLELGDSALYLCASSKSGTGREKLFFGSGTQLSVL.

This clone has just a few counts. Different DNA sequences within this sample yield the same CDR3. The chain couples TRBV5-1 to TRBJ2-7, with TRBD2 matching 7 bases. V lost 0 bases to trimming and J lost 4 bases; unmatched junction nucleotides: 1. Per germline, CDR1 SGHRS and CDR2 YFSETQ. This CDR3 has 13 residues. The CDR3 loop is CASSLGGGYEQYF. As DNA, the CDR3 is TGCGCCAGCAGCTTGGGCGGGGGATACGAGCAGTACTTC.

The chain couples TRBV10-3 to TRBJ1-1; D gene uncertain. Germline loops: CDR1 ENHRY, CDR2 SYGVKD. This CDR3 comprises 12 residues. Trimming took 7 bases from V and 1 from J, leaving 7 bases between them. The DNA of the CDR3 is TGTGCCATCACCCCTGGGAACACTGAAGCTTTCTTT. Encoded protein: CAITPGNTEAFF.

This clone came up a few times. This chain connects TRBV9 to TRBJ2-7, with a possible D match to TRBD2 (7 bases). Germline V CDR1 and CDR2: SGDLS, YYNGEE. The CDR3 consists of 16 residues. The V end was cut by 0 bases, the J end by 0 bases, with 13 bases between. As DNA, the CDR3 is TGTGCCAGCAGCGTAGATGGCGGGGGCCTCTCCTACGAGCAGTACTTC. Translating it yields CASSVDGGGLSYEQYF.